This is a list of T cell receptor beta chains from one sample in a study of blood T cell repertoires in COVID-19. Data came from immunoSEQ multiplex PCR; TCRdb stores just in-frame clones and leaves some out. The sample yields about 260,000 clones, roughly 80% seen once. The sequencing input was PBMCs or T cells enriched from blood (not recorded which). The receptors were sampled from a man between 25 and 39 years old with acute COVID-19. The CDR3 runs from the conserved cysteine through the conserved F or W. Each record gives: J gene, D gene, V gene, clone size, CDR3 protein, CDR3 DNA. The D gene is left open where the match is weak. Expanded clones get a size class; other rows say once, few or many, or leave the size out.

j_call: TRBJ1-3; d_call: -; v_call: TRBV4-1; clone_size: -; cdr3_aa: CASSRQFERNTIYF; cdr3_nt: TGCGCCAGCAGCCGACAGTTTGAAAGAAACACCATATATTTT
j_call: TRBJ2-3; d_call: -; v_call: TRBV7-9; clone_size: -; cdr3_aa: CASSFLTGQGVQYF; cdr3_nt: TGTGCCAGCAGCTTTTTAACAGGGCAGGGAGTGCAGTATTTT
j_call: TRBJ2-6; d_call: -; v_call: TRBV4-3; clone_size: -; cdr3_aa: CASSQDFGAGANVLTF; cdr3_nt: TGCGCCAGCAGCCAAGATTTCGGGGCTGGGGCCAACGTCCTGACTTTC
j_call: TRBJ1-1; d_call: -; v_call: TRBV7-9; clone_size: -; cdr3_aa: CASSLDRSTEAFF; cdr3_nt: TGTGCCAGCAGCTTAGACCGGAGTACTGAAGCTTTCTTT
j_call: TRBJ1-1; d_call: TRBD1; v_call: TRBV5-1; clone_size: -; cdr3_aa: CASSRDRGPGTEAFF; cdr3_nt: TGTGCCAGCAGCCGAGACAGGGGCCCCGGGACTGAAGCTTTCTTT
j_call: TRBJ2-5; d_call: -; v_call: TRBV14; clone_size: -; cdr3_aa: CASSQDPDRQETQYF; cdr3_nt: TGTGCCAGCAGCCAAGACCCAGACAGGCAAGAGACCCAGTACTTC
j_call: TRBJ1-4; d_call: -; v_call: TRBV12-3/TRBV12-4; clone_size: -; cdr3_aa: CASSDSFNEKLFF; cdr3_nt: TGTGCCAGCAGCGACAGCTTTAATGAAAAACTGTTTTTT
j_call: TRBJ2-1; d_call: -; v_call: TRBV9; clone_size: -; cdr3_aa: CASSTQAGRSYNEQFF; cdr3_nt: TGTGCCAGCAGCACCCAAGCGGGTCGATCCTACAATGAGCAGTTCTTC
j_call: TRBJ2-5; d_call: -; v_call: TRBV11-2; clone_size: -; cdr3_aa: CASSWGGPETQYF; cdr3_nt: TGTGCCAGCAGCTGGGGGGGGCCCGAGACCCAGTACTTC
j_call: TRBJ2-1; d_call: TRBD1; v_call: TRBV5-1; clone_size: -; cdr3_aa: CASSLGQGSYNEQFF; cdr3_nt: TGTGCCAGCAGCTTGGGACAGGGATCCTACAATGAGCAGTTCTTC
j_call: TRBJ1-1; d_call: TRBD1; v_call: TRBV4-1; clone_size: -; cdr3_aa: CASSPGQGPNTEAFF; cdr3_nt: TGCGCCAGCAGCCCAGGACAGGGCCCGAACACTGAAGCTTTCTTT
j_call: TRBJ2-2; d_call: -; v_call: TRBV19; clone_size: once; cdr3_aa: CASSVAGELFF; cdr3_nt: TGTGCCAGTAGTGTCGCCGGGGAGCTGTTTTTT
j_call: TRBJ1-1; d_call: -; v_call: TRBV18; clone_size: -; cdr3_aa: CASSPVSSGAGMNTEAFF; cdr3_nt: TGTGCCAGCTCACCCGTGAGCTCTGGGGCGGGGATGAACACTGAAGCTTTCTTT
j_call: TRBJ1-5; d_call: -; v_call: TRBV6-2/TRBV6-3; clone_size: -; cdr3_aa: CASSYSGGPGQPQHF; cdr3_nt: TGTGCCAGCAGTTACTCAGGGGGTCCGGGTCAGCCCCAGCATTTT
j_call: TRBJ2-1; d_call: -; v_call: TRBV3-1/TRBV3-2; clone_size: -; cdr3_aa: CASSQVLENEQFF; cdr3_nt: TGTGCCAGCAGCCAAGTATTAGAAAATGAGCAGTTCTTC
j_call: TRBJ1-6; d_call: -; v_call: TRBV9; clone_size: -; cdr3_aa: CASGSSPSLHF; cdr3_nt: TGTGCCAGCGGTTCGAGTCCGTCCCTCCACTTT
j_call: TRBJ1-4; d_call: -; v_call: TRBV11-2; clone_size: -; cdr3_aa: CASSHWTPTNEKLFF; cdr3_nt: TGTGCCAGCAGCCACTGGACACCAACTAATGAAAAACTGTTTTTT
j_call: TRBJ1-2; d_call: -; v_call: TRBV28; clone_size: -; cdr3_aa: CASSAYQGYGYTF; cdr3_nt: TGTGCCAGCAGTGCTTACCAGGGCTATGGCTACACCTTC
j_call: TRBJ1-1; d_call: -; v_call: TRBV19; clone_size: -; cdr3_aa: CASSGRGENTEAFF; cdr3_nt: TGTGCCAGTAGTGGACGGGGAGAGAACACTGAAGCTTTCTTT
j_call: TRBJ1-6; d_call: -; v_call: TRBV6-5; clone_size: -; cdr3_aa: CASTSRGNSPLHF; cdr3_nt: TGTGCCAGCACCAGTCGGGGAAATTCACCCCTCCACTTT
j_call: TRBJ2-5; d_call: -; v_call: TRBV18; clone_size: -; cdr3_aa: CASSLGLQETQYF; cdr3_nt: TGTGCCAGCTCACTTGGACTTCAAGAGACCCAGTACTTC
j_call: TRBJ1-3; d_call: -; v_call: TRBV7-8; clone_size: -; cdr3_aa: CASSLDSPGNTIYF; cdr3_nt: TGTGCCAGCAGCTTAGACTCCCCCGGAAACACCATATATTTT
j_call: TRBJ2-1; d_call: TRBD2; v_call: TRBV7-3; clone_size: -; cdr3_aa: CASSPLAGGPNNEQFF; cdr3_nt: TGTGCCAGCAGCCCTTTAGCGGGAGGCCCCAATAATGAGCAGTTCTTC
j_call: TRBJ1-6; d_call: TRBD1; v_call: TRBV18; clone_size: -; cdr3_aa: CASSPLSGGSNSPLHF; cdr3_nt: TGTGCCAGCTCACCACTGTCAGGGGGAAGTAATTCACCCCTCCACTTT
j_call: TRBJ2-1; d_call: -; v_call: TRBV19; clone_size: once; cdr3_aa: CASSIDGGISYNEQFF; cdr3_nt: TGTGCCAGTAGTATAGATGGGGGGATTTCCTACAATGAGCAGTTCTTC
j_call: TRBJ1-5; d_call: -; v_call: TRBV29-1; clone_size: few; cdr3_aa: CSGAEAVGQPQHF; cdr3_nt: TGCAGTGGCGCAGAGGCTGTTGGGCAGCCCCAGCATTTT
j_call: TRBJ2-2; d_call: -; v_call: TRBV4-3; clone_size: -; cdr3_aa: CASRQELNTGELFF; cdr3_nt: TGCGCCAGCCGACAGGAATTGAACACCGGGGAGCTGTTTTTT
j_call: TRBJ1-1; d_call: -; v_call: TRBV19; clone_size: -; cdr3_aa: CASTAGPLNTEAFF; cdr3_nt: TGTGCCAGTACCGCGGGCCCTTTGAACACTGAAGCTTTCTTT